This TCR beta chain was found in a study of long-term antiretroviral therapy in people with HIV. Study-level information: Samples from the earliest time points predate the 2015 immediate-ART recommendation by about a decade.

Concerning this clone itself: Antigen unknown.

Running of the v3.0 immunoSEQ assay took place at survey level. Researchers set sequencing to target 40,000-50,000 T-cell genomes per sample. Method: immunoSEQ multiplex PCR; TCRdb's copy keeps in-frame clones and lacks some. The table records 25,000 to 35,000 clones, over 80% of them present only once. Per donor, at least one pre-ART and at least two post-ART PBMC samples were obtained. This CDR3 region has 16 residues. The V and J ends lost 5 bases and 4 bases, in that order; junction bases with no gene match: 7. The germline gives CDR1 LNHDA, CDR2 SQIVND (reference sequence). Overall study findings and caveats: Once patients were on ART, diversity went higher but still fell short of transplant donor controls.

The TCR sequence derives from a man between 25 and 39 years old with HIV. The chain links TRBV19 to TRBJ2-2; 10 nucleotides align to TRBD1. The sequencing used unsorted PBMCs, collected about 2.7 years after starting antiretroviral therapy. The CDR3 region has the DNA TGTGCCAGTAGTGGCAGACAGGGGGCGGGCACCGGGGAGCTGTTTTTT. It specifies CASSGRQGAGTGELFF.